These 9 T cell receptor beta chains were all obtained from the same sample, sequenced in a study of blood T cell repertoires in COVID-19. Profiled with immunoSEQ multiplex PCR; TCRdb holds only in-frame clones, not every one. This table holds about 500,000 clones, 70% to 90% found once. Sequencing input: peripheral blood. The receptors shown here come from a woman between 45 and 60 years old with COVID-19, enrolled during active disease.

V usage is TRBV28 and J usage is TRBJ2-2; 8 nucleotides line up with TRBD2. CDR1 is MDHEN and CDR2 is SYDVKM in the germline V gene. The CDR3 runs 17 residues. Trimming removed 8 bases from V and 2 bases from J; junction bases left unmatched: 13. As DNA, the CDR3 is TGTGCCAGCCGAGAGCAGTCCGGGGGGGCTAACACCGGGGAGCTGTTTTTT. Translated, it gives CASREQSGGANTGELFF.

V gene TRBV3-1 (or the pseudogene TRBV3-2) combines with J gene TRBJ1-6; TRBD1 agrees at 10 bases. The CDR3 contains 15 residues. CDR1 and CDR2 from the germline V gene are LGHDT and YNNKEL (reference sequence). The trim removed 5 bases at V and 6 bases at J, leaving 4 bases unmatched. This CDR3 reads CASSIRTGGNSPLHF. The CDR3 nucleotides are TGTGCCAGCAGCATCCGGACAGGGGGTAATTCACCCCTCCACTTT.

The rearrangement joins TRBV29-1 to TRBJ1-2; TRBD1 aligns across 7 bases. There are 13 residues in the CDR3. J lost 8 bases, V lost 2 bases, and 8 bases had no gene match. Germline V gives CDR1 SQVTM, CDR2 ANQGSEA. CDR3 region: CSVEKGQSLGYTF. DNA of the CDR3: TGCAGCGTTGAAAAGGGACAGTCTTTAGGCTACACCTTC.

V is TRBV7-3 and J is TRBJ2-1; TRBD1 matches at 9 bases. The length of the CDR3 is 16 residues. Germline trimming cut 4 bases from V and 7 bases from J; bases unmatched to any gene: 11. CDR1 is SGHTA and CDR2 is FQGTGA in the germline V gene. The CDR3 coding sequence is TGTGCCAGCAGCTCTCGGACAGGGGAGAGTTTGAATGAGCAGTTCTTC. The encoded protein is CASSSRTGESLNEQFF.

This chain joins TRBV3-1 (or the pseudogene TRBV3-2) and TRBJ2-2, with D possibly matching TRBD2 (6 bases). This CDR3 contains 18 residues. The V end lost 0 bases, the J end lost 4 bases, and 18 bases lay between the germline ends. The germline CDR1 and CDR2 sequences are LGHDT and YNNKEL (reference sequence). The CDR3 region has the DNA TGTGCCAGCAGCCAAGATCGGGGCGGGACCCGAGGCACCGGGGAGCTGTTTTTT. As protein: CASSQDRGGTRGTGELFF.

This clone appeared a single time. The chain carries TRBV21-1 and TRBJ1-2; TRBD1 was called by the table and not checked on the DNA. TRBV21-1 is flagged as a pseudogene. This CDR3 contains 14 residues. In DNA, the CDR3 is TGTGCCAGCAGCAGCGGACAGGGGGCGAGGGGCTACACCTTC. This gives the protein CASSSGQGARGYTF.

V usage is TRBV6-5 and J usage is TRBJ1-5; tentatively, D is TRBD1 (5 bases). The CDR3 runs to 13 residues. Trimming removed 6 bases at V and 0 bases at J, with 6 bases between. Per the germline V gene, CDR1 is MNHEY and CDR2 is SVGAGI. The CDR3 DNA reads TGTGCCAGCAGCGACAGTAGCAATCAGCCCCAGCATTTT. Protein sequence: CASSDSSNQPQHF.

The chain combines TRBV30 with TRBJ1-4, with a weak D call TRBD1 (6 bases). V was cut by 5 bases and J by 7 bases, with 17 bases left in between. The germline V gene encodes CDR1 GTSNPN and CDR2 SVGIG (reference sequence). The CDR3 covers 14 residues. In DNA form, the CDR3 reads TGTGCCTGGGGTAGGGGGTACGAGGGTGAAAAACTGTTTTTT. Protein sequence: CAWGRGYEGEKLFF.

This clone has only one observation. The chain carries TRBV11-3 and TRBJ2-7; the match to TRBD2 covers 7 bases. CDR1 is SGHNT and CDR2 is YENEEA in the germline V gene. Trimming at V came to 0 bases and at J to 4 bases, leaving 15 bases not matched to a gene. This CDR3 region has 18 residues. CDR3 protein: CASSLDSEGLIWFYEQYF. The CDR3, as DNA: TGTGCCAGCAGCTTAGATTCCGAGGGACTAATATGGTTTTACGAGCAGTACTTC.